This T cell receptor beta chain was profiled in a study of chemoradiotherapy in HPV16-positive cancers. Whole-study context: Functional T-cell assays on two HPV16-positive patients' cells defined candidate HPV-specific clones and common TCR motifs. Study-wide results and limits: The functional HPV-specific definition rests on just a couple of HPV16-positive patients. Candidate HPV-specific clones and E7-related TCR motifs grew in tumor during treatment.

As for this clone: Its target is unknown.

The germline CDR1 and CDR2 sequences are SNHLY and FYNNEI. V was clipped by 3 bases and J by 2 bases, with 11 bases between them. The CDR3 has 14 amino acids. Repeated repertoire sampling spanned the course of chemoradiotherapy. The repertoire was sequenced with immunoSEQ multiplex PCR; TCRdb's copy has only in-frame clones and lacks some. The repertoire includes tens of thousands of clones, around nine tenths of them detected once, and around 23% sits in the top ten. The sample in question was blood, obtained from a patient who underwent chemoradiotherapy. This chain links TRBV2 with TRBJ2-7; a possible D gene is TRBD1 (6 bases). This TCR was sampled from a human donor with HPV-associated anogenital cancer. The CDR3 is CASSEGTGPYEQYF. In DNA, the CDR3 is TGTGCCAGCAGTGAGGGCACAGGGCCCTACGAGCAGTACTTC.